This T cell receptor (beta chain) was sequenced in a study of blood T cell repertoires in COVID-19. Across the study: Samples of COVID-19 (acute and convalescent) were obtained from the United States, Italy and Spain. Sources were T cells, B-cell-depleted T cells, or PBMCs; the material itself was cDNA or gDNA.

After removal of 5 bases from V and 7 bases from J, the junction contained 13 bases not matched to a gene. The length of the CDR3 is 15 residues. The germline gives CDR1 SGHTA, CDR2 FQGTGA. In the original workflow: Amplified reference gene primers provided the basis for estimating nucleated cell counts. The method was immunoSEQ multiplex PCR; TCRdb's version includes in-frame clones alone and lacks a portion of them. The V and J calls and clone size come from that table; D and trimming were worked out from the DNA. The profile shows 180,000 or so clones, 80% to 90% of them singletons. The receptor was derived from a man aged 18 to 30 with active or convalescent COVID-19. The specimen was peripheral blood. The chain employs TRBV7-3 and TRBJ2-7; 8 bases map to TRBD1. CDR3 sequence (DNA): TGTGCCAGCAGCAAATCGGCGCAGGGGGCGCGAGAGCAGTACTTC. The encoded protein is CASSKSAQGAREQYF.